This entry features one T cell receptor beta chain sequence. Its specificity is unknown. The data were obtained in a study of cytomegalovirus exposure and HLA in healthy donors. The study's findings and limits: Of the V segments, some could not be distinguished, including TRBV6-2 and TRBV6-3, and were excluded. A cluster of highly shared sequence variants was likely a sequencing artifact. TCR beta V- and J-gene trimming was later associated with a missense DCLRE1C variant.

There are 16 residues in the CDR3. Between the trimmed V and J ends, which lost 5 bases and 4 bases, there was a span of 17 bases. Germline-derived CDR1 and CDR2 are KGHSH and LQKENI. The PCR used 60 Vbeta and 13 Jbeta primers. Clones were sequenced by immunoSEQ multiplex PCR, and TCRdb holds only the in-frame ones, with some missing. Of 180,000 or so clones listed, around 82% are singletons. The source material was PBMCs. The TCR sequence derives from a male donor in good health and CMV-seronegative. This rearrangement joins TRBV18 to TRBJ2-2; D may be TRBD2 (6 bases). CDR3 coding DNA: TGTGCCAGCTCAGTCGTCGCGGGACCGCTCACCGGGGAGCTGTTTTTT. Translation gives CASSVVAGPLTGELFF.